These 8 T cell receptor beta chains were all obtained from the same sample, sequenced in a study of T cells after yellow fever vaccination. TCRdb redid the calling of the 5' RACE reads with MiXCR, one entry per CDR3 protein. The data show approximately 90,000 distinct CDR3 sequences, about 14% seen once. Material: CD8+ T cells not binding an NS4B(214-222) dextramer, sorted from PBMCs, obtained approximately 22 days after the first yellow fever vaccination. The receptors shown here come from a man aged 18 to 29 who received the YFV17D yellow fever vaccine.

The rearrangement links TRBV9 to TRBJ2-7; D is unclear. The CDR3 is 13 residues long. Germline V gene sequence: CDR1 SGDLS, CDR2 YYNGEE. With 0 bases removed from V and 3 bases from J, the gap between germline ends came to 7 bases. This CDR3 reads CASSVGPGYEQYF. The CDR3 DNA sequence: TGTGCCAGCAGCGTAGGTCCAGGCTACGAGCAGTACTTC.

The sample holds a few counts of this clonotype. V gene TRBV19 combines with J gene TRBJ1-3; D may be TRBD1 (6 bases). The V gene lost 7 bases and the J gene lost 2 bases, with 9 bases spanning the gap. This CDR3 is 13 amino acids long. The germline V gene encodes CDR1 LNHDA and CDR2 SQIVND (reference sequence). Here the CDR3 DNA reads TGTGCCAGTAACACAGGGACTGGAAACACCATATATTTT. Translation gives CASNTGTGNTIYF. Looking up the rest from reference TRBV19 and TRBJ1-3 gives the full variable domain: DGGITQSPKYLFRKEGQNVTLSCEQNLNHDAMYWYRQDPGQGLRLIYYSQIVNDFQKGDIAEGYSVSREKKESFPLTVTSAQKNPTAFYLCASNTGTGNTIYFGEGSWLTVV.

There are a few counts of this clonotype. This chain's CDR3 is CASTRGVDTQYF. CDR3 DNA: TGTGCCAGCACCCGGGGGGTCGATACGCAGTATTTT. The J gene is TRBJ2-3, the V gene TRBV7-9, with TRBD2 matching over 7 bases. CDR3 length equals 12 residues. After removal of 7 bases from V and 6 bases from J, the junction contained 4 bases not matched to a gene. The V gene's germline CDR1 is SEHNR and CDR2 FQNEAQ (reference sequence).

The chain joins TRBV9 to TRBJ2-7, with D perhaps given as TRBD1 or TRBD2 (5 bases each). In germline, CDR1 is SGDLS, CDR2 YYNGEE. This CDR3 has 13 residues. The V and J ends lost 3 bases and 2 bases respectively, with 9 bases between them. The CDR3 loop is CASSGGVPYEQYF. DNA for the CDR3: TGTGCCAGCAGCGGAGGGGTCCCCTACGAGCAGTACTTC. Filled out from reference TRBV9 and TRBJ2-7, the complete variable domain reads DSGVTQTPKHLITATGQRVTLRCSPRSGDLSVYWYQQSLDQGLQFLIQYYNGEERAKGNILERFSAQQFPDLHSELNLSSLELGDSALYFCASSGGVPYEQYFGPGTRLTVT.

This clonotype occurred a few times. The rearrangement links TRBV5-8 to TRBJ2-2; D is unclear. With 0 bases removed from V and 0 bases from J, the gap between germline ends came to 6 bases. Germline CDR1 is SGHTS and CDR2 is YDEGEE. CDR3 size: 15 residues. In DNA, the CDR3 is TGTGCCAGCAGCTTGGGGTACGCGAACACCGGGGAGCTGTTTTTT. Translated, it gives CASSLGYANTGELFF.

The chain employs TRBV19 and TRBJ1-1; maybe TRBD1 (6 bases). Germline V lookup: CDR1 LNHDA, CDR2 SQIVND (reference sequence). V was pared by 8 bases and J by 4 bases, with 14 bases between. The CDR3 totals 13 residues. CDR3 loop: CASGMGAITEAFF. The CDR3 bases are TGTGCCAGTGGGATGGGGGCTATCACTGAAGCTTTCTTT.

This clonotype was found a few times. The chain employs TRBV6-1 and TRBJ2-2, with TRBD2 matching over 12 bases. The V gene's germline CDR1 is MNHNS and CDR2 SASEGT. This CDR3 is built from 16 residues. J was trimmed by 4 bases and V by 7 bases; bases with no gene match: 7. The CDR3 spells CASKASGGAATGELFF. The CDR3 DNA is TGTGCCAGCAAGGCTAGCGGGGGGGCGGCCACCGGGGAGCTGTTTTTT.

This chain joins TRBV19 and TRBJ2-3; TRBD2 aligns across 10 bases. Germline V gene data show CDR1 as LNHDA and CDR2 as SQIVND (reference sequence). Trimming took 2 bases from V and 4 from J; bases not matched to a gene: 0. This CDR3 has 14 amino acids. The CDR3 is CASSISGGADTQYF. The CDR3 nucleotides read TGTGCCAGTAGTATAAGCGGGGGGGCAGATACGCAGTATTTT.